The sequence of this T cell receptor (beta chain) was determined in a study of T cells in Graves' hyperthyroidism and ophthalmopathy. This clonotype was seen at least ten times. The CDR3 is 15 amino acids. Trimming removed 2 bases from V and 5 bases from J; junction bases left unmatched: 7. Germline CDR1 reads SGHTA; CDR2 reads FQGNSA. From RNA transcripts, TCR beta CDR3 regions were amplified. RT-PCR in the first round (using the HTBI primer set) targeted the TCR CDR3. TCRdb analysed the multiplex PCR reads with MiXCR anew, one entry per CDR3 protein. Here the sample spans roughly 420,000 distinct CDR3 sequences, 15% to 19% being singletons.

The rearrangement uses TRBV7-2 and TRBJ2-7, with TRBD2 matching 9 bases. The sequence was collected from a young woman with Graves' hyperthyroidism. Sequencing was done on a sample of blood. The CDR3 here is CASSLYGLASHEQYF. The CDR3 nucleotides are TGTGCCAGCAGCTTATACGGACTAGCGTCCCACGAGCAGTACTTC. The full variable domain, rest sourced from reference TRBV7-2 and TRBJ2-7, is GAGVSQSPSNKVTEKGKDVELRCDPISGHTALYWYRQSLGQGLEFLIYFQGNSAPDKSGLPSDRFSAERTGGSVSTLTIQRTQQEDSAVYLCASSLYGLASHEQYFGPGTRLTVT.